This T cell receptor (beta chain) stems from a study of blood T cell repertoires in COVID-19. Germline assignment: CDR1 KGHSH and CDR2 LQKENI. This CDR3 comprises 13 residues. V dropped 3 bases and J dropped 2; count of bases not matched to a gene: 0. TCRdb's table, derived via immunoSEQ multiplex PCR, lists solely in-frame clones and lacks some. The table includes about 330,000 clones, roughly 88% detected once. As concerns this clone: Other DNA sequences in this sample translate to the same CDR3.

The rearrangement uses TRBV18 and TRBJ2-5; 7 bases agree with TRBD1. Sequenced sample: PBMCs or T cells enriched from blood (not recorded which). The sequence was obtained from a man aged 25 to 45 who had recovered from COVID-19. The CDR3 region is CASSPGQQETQYF. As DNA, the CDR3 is TGTGCCAGCTCACCGGGACAGCAAGAGACCCAGTACTTC.